What follows are 10 T cell receptor beta chains derived from one specimen sequenced in a study of OX40 agonist ivuxolimab in advanced cancers. Libraries were prepared by immunoSEQ multiplex PCR; TCRdb keeps only in-frame clonotypes and omits some of them. The sample carries over 55,000 clones, roughly 90% recorded once. The starting material was CD4+ or CD8+ T cells sorted from blood, obtained in a trial of the OX40 agonist ivuxolimab. The receptors here all came from an adult with an advanced solid tumor such as melanoma, head and neck, liver or kidney cancer.

This rearrangement joins TRBV2 to TRBJ2-1; D ambiguous. The CDR3 contains 16 residues. V was shortened by 7 bases and J by 0 bases, with 16 bases between the two germline ends. Germline loops: CDR1 SNHLY, CDR2 FYNNEI. CDR3 protein: CASTPRGRSSYNEQFF. DNA of the CDR3: TGTGCCAGCACCCCCAGAGGACGGAGCTCCTACAATGAGCAGTTCTTC.

V and J are TRBV30 and TRBJ2-1, with a possible D match to TRBD2 (5 bases). This CDR3 contains 13 residues. V lost 4 bases, J lost 8 bases, and 15 bases lay in between. Germline CDR1 and CDR2: GTSNPN and SVGIG (reference sequence). The CDR3, as DNA: TGTGCCTGGAATGAGGGCACTGGGCATGAGCAGTTCTTC. This sequence encodes CAWNEGTGHEQFF.

This clone was observed a few times. The rearrangement joins TRBV2 to TRBJ1-2, with no clear D. This CDR3 has 10 residues. Trimming cost V 3 bases and J 8 bases, with 4 bases left between them. In germline, CDR1 is SNHLY, CDR2 FYNNEI. The CDR3 DNA reads as TGTGCCAGCAGTGACGGAGGCTACACCTTC. Translation: CASSDGGYTF.

The chain has TRBV25-1 and TRBJ1-6, with no clear D. The germline V gene has CDR1 MGHDK and CDR2 SYGVNS. This CDR3 has 14 amino acids. The V end was cut by 4 bases, the J end by 10 bases, with 14 bases between. The chain's CDR3 is CASSGGGNGSPLHF. The CDR3 DNA is TGTGCCAGCAGTGGAGGAGGGAATGGATCACCCCTCCACTTT.

This chain connects TRBV11-1 to TRBJ1-2, with 8 positions matching TRBD1. The ends lost 5 bases at V and 5 bases at J; junction bases unmatched: 10. Germline V gives CDR1 SGHAT, CDR2 FQDESV (reference sequence). This CDR3 contains 15 residues. The CDR3 sequence: CASSHSQTGGYGYTF. CDR3 in DNA: TGTGCCAGCAGCCACAGCCAAACAGGGGGATATGGCTACACCTTC.

This clone was seen only once. This chain connects TRBV5-4 to TRBJ1-2, with 12 bases fitting TRBD1. V gave up 5 bases and J gave up 4 bases; unmatched junction bases: 12. Germline V lookup: CDR1 SGHNT, CDR2 YYREEE (reference sequence). This CDR3 region has 17 residues. The CDR3 DNA reads as TGTGCCAGCAGGCCCGCAACCGGGACAGGGGGCGCCTATGGCTACACCTTC. This codes for CASRPATGTGGAYGYTF. Full variable domain (outside the CDR3, taken from reference TRBV5-4 and TRBJ1-2): ETGVTQSPTHLIKTRGQQVTLRCSSQSGHNTVSWYQQALGQGPQFIFQYYREEENGRGNFPPRFSGLQFPNYSSELNVNALELDDSALYLCASRPATGTGGAYGYTFGSGTRLTVV.

The rearrangement joins TRBV5-1 to TRBJ2-7; 8 bases fit TRBD1. This CDR3 has 16 residues. Trimming took 1 base from V and 7 from J; bases not matched to a gene: 13. From germline, CDR1 is SGHRS and CDR2 YFSETQ. CDR3 coding DNA: TGCGCCAGCAGCTTGTGGGCCGGGACAGGTTTAGGTGAGCAGTACTTC. Translating it yields CASSLWAGTGLGEQYF.

This sequence joins TRBV4-2 and TRBJ2-4; D might be TRBD1 or TRBD2, each matching 5 bases. Germline CDR1 LGHNA, CDR2 YNFKEQ. The V gene lost 2 bases and the J gene lost 1 base, with 21 bases spanning the gap. This CDR3 region has 19 residues. In DNA form, the CDR3 reads TGTGCCAGCAGCCAAAACAGCGGTTCCGGGGCAGGGGCCAAAAACATTCAGTACTTC. It codes for CASSQNSGSGAGAKNIQYF.

Regarding this clone: Different DNA sequences within this sample yield the same CDR3. The chain recombines TRBV11-1 with TRBJ1-2; D is ambiguous. In germline, CDR1 is SGHAT, CDR2 FQDESV (reference sequence). Trimming removed 4 bases at V and 5 bases at J, with 5 bases between. The CDR3 has 11 amino acids. The CDR3 bases are TGTGCCAGCAGCTCAAATTATGGCTACACCTTC. Amino acid sequence: CASSSNYGYTF.

The gene calls are TRBV21-1 and TRBJ2-7; TRBD1 is the table's D call and was not checked against the DNA. TRBV21-1 is a pseudogene locus. CDR3 size: 17 residues. The DNA for the CDR3 is TGTGCCAGCAGCAAAGTGGGGAGGACAGGCGTCTCCTACGAGCAGTACTTC. Translated: CASSKVGRTGVSYEQYF.